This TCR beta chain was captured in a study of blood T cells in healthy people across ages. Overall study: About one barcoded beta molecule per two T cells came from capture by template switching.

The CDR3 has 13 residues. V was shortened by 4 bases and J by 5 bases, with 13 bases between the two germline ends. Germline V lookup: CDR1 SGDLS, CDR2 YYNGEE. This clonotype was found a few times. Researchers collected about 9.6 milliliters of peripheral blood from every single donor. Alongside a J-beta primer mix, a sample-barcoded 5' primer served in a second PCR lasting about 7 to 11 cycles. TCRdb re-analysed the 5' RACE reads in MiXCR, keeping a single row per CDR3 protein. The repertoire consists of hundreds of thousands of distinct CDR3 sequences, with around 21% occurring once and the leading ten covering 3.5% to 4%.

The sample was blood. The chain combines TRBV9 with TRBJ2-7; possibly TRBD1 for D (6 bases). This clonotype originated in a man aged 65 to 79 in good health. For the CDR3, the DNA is TGTGCCAGCAGCATCGGACAGTACAACGAGCAGTACTTC. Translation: CASSIGQYNEQYF.